One T cell receptor beta chain is described in this entry. The naive CD8 population came from CD45RO-negative cells selected for CCR7, without terminally differentiated effector memory CD45RA+ cells. These data come from a study of shared clonotypes between healthy human individuals. On the study more broadly: Donors consisted of two women and a few men between 18 and 49.

Profiled with immunoSEQ multiplex PCR; TCRdb holds only in-frame clones, not every one. The repertoire holds roughly 590,000 clones, with about 95% as singletons. Germline V gene sequence: CDR1 MNHEY, CDR2 SMNVEV (reference sequence). With 4 bases removed from V and 6 bases from J, the gap between germline ends came to 19 bases. The CDR3 contains 15 residues. The chain recombines TRBV27 with TRBJ2-7, with a weak D call TRBD2 (6 bases). This clonotype originated in a woman under 40 in good health. What was sequenced was naive CD8+ T cells sorted from blood. The CDR3 region has the DNA TGTGCCAGCAGTTCCTTTGTGGGGGGATCGCCCGAGCAGTACTTC. This sequence encodes CASSSFVGGSPEQYF.